This T cell receptor beta chain was identified in a study of Graves' ophthalmopathy and Graves' hyperthyroidism. Across the study: Ophthalmopathy not arising within 18 months of follow-up defined hyperthyroidism as stable. General observations from the study: Using a 13-signature model, the authors split ophthalmopathy from stable hyperthyroidism, with 87.88% sensitivity and 75% to 82% specificity. Ophthalmopathy progression predictions by the model showed about 75% specificity and approximately 70% sensitivity.

Amplification targeted the TCR beta CDR3 regions, with RNA transcripts as the source material. Second-round multiplex PCR came after first-round RT-PCR with HTBI primers. TCRdb passed the multiplex PCR reads through MiXCR, listing each CDR3 protein once. The sample lists about 550,000 distinct CDR3 sequences, 35% to 45% occurring once. Hyperthyroidism in these 18- to 65-year-old patients was newly diagnosed, lasting under 2 months. This clonotype showed up many times. No antigen is known for it. This CDR3 spans 17 amino acids. Germline lookup yields CDR1 SGHAT and CDR2 FQNNGV. V shed 1 base and J shed 7 bases, with 22 bases lying between them.

The clonotype originates from an adult man with Graves' hyperthyroidism. What was sequenced was peripheral blood or thyroid tissue (not recorded which). This chain connects TRBV11-2 to TRBJ1-2, with D perhaps TRBD1 (6 bases). DNA of the CDR3: TGTGCCAGCAGCTTAGGAGGTCTCAGGGGAATGGATGTTGGCTACACCTTC. This sequence encodes CASSLGGLRGMDVGYTF.